This record concerns one TCR beta chain sequence. Method: immunoSEQ multiplex PCR; TCRdb's copy keeps in-frame clones and lacks some. Here the sample spans approximately 24,000 clones, about 83% being singletons. The length of the CDR3 is 14 residues. The ends lost 1 base at V and 2 bases at J; junction bases unmatched: 1. Germline CDR1 SGHVS, CDR2 FQNEAQ. This entry is derived from a study of OX40 agonist ivuxolimab in advanced cancers. The gene calls are TRBV7-8 and TRBJ1-2, with 7 positions matching TRBD1. The clonotype originates from an adult with an advanced solid tumor such as melanoma, head and neck, liver or kidney cancer. Source: CD4+ or CD8+ T cells sorted from blood, taken in a trial of the OX40 agonist ivuxolimab. The CDR3 protein is CASSLGDSNYGYTF. The CDR3, as DNA: TGTGCCAGCAGCTTAGGGGACAGCAACTATGGCTACACCTTC.